The sequence of this T cell receptor beta chain was determined in a study of vaccination effects on CD4 cells after COVID-19. The CDR3 has 15 residues. Trimming at V came to 4 bases and at J to 5 bases, leaving 5 bases not matched to a gene. Germline assignment: CDR1 LGHDT and CDR2 YNNKEL (reference sequence). Using viral peptide pools, the ViraFEST assay grew out antigen-specific CD4+ T cells prior to sequencing. It was after approximately 11 days of culture that CD4+ T cells were isolated. Infection with SARS-CoV-2 occurred in the person between March and December 2020, and PCR confirmed it. TCRdb's copy holds only in-frame clones and misses some; the assay was immunoSEQ multiplex PCR. The sample yields around 26,000 clones, roughly 74% seen once. As for this clone: Its matching antigen is unknown.

This TCR came from a human donor who had a prior SARS-CoV-2 infection. The rearrangement uses TRBV3-1 (or the pseudogene TRBV3-2) and TRBJ2-5, with TRBD2 matching 12 bases. The sample in question was CD4+ T cells from PBMCs cultured with HCoV-NL63 spike peptides, obtained before COVID-19 vaccination. This CDR3 is CASSPSGGAWETQYF. The CDR3 coding sequence is TGTGCCAGCAGCCCTAGCGGGGGGGCCTGGGAGACCCAGTACTTC.